This T cell receptor (beta chain) was captured by sequencing in a study of spatial heterogeneity in lung cancer. Study results and limitations: TCRs found ubiquitously expanded in tumor appeared in blood more at resection than at follow-up.

Documented time point: sample taken at primary tumor resection. Sequencing covered unsorted whole RNA taken from tumor, nontumor lung or frozen PBMC. V was clipped by 6 bases and J by 0 bases, with 11 bases between them. This CDR3 is 15 amino acids long. Germline V lookup: CDR1 KGHSH, CDR2 LQKENI. With respect to this clonotype: Its target is not known.

All TCR cDNA molecules were individually tagged with a unique molecular identifier. TCRdb fed the 5' RACE reads into MiXCR, producing one record per CDR3 protein. In the table there are about 36,000 distinct CDR3 sequences, 7% to 7.5% of which are singletons. The sequence was obtained from a female donor with early-stage non-small cell lung cancer. The V gene is TRBV18, the J gene TRBJ2-2; D is perhaps TRBD1 (6 bases). The input for sequencing was PBMCs, taken at surgery. The CDR3 sequence: CASSSGTPNTGELFF. CDR3 DNA sequence: TGTGCCAGCTCGTCCGGGACACCGAACACCGGGGAGCTGTTTTTT.